The T cell receptor beta chain described here comes from a study of blood T cell repertoires in COVID-19. V gave up 4 bases and J gave up 1 base, with 14 bases separating them. This CDR3 has 15 residues. Germline-derived CDR1 and CDR2 are SGHRS and YFSETQ. Profiling relied on immunoSEQ multiplex PCR, and the TCRdb table lists in-frame clones only, not all of them. Of approximately 250,000 clones in the sample, 80% to 90% were seen once. The sample was peripheral blood. The chain links TRBV5-1 to TRBJ1-1, with D possibly TRBD1 on 6 matching bases. The sequence was obtained from a woman between 65 and 79 years old with COVID-19, enrolled during active disease. CDR3 in DNA: TGCGCCAGCAGCGTGGGACAAGATAAGAACACTGAAGCTTTCTTT. Translated: CASSVGQDKNTEAFF.